One and the same sample provided the 8 T cell receptor beta chains below, sequenced in a study of T cells expressing NK-cell markers. TCRdb re-called the 5' RACE reads, yielding one record per CDR3 amino acid sequence without DNA. The sample holds a few hundred thousand distinct CDR3 sequences. Specimen: blood T cells: a sorted CD56 or NKG2C T cell subset, CD4+ or CD8+ T cells, or bulk PBMC T cells (not recorded which). The receptors shown here come from a man aged 18 to 29 in good health.

The chain recombines TRBV6-2 or TRBV6-3 with TRBJ2-2; TCRdb selects TRBD1, and the lack of DNA leaves this call unchecked. This CDR3 comprises 16 residues. CDR1 and CDR2 from the germline V gene are MNHEY and SVGEGT. CDR3 amino acids: CASSLGRGRGTGELFF.

This chain joins TRBV5-1 and TRBJ1-4; TCRdb's D call of TRBD1 is untestable without DNA. Germline V gene lookup returns CDR1 SGHRS and CDR2 YFSETQ. This CDR3 is 13 amino acids long. CDR3 in amino acids: CASSLGDSEKLFF.

This chain connects TRBV7-6 to TRBJ2-1. The CDR3 runs 16 residues. Germline V gene data show CDR1 as SGHVS and CDR2 as FNYEAQ. CDR3 sequence reads: CASSSRKTSTYNEQFF.

Here the CDR3 reads CASSSTGNGNTEAFF. The rearrangement links TRBV5-1 to TRBJ1-1; TCRdb's assignment of TRBD1 cannot be checked, as there is no DNA. The CDR3 has 15 amino acids. The V gene's germline CDR1 is SGHRS and CDR2 YFSETQ.

The gene calls are TRBV5-6 and TRBJ2-1. The CDR3 has 16 residues. The V gene's germline CDR1 is SGHDT and CDR2 YYEEEE. CDR3 sequence reads: CASSITNIRSYNEQFF.

This chain links TRBV5-1 with TRBJ1-1; as DNA is missing, the TRBD1 call by TCRdb cannot be tested. CDR1 SGHRS and CDR2 YFSETQ come from the germline V gene. The CDR3 spans 13 residues. The CDR3 here is CASSFVTGSGAFF.

The chain recombines TRBV12-3 or TRBV12-4 with TRBJ1-5. There are 13 residues in the CDR3. CDR3 region: CASSWGSNQPQHF.

This chain uses TRBV19 with TRBJ2-5; TCRdb's D call, TRBD1, is unchecked because there is no DNA. Germline V CDR1 and CDR2: LNHDA, SQIVND (reference sequence). The CDR3 runs 16 residues. CDR3 amino acids: CASSPYRAGHQETQYF.